The entry below gives a single T cell receptor beta chain sequence along with its context. Its antigen remains unknown. The CDR3 is 11 residues long. The data derive from a study of T cells expressing NK-cell markers. The study, taken as a whole, reports: Roughly six donors had dominant NKG2C+ clonotypes that comprised about 1.0-8% of their CD8+ T cells.

TCRdb reprocessed the 5' RACE reads and stores each CDR3 protein as one record, lacking DNA. Its table records 500,000 or so distinct CDR3 sequences. The TCR sequence derives from a man aged 18-30 years in good health. The source material was blood T cells: a sorted CD56 or NKG2C T cell subset, CD4+ or CD8+ T cells, or bulk PBMC T cells (not recorded which). The chain uses TRBV12-3 or TRBV12-4 and TRBJ1-2. CDR3 amino acids: CASKSSGGYTF.